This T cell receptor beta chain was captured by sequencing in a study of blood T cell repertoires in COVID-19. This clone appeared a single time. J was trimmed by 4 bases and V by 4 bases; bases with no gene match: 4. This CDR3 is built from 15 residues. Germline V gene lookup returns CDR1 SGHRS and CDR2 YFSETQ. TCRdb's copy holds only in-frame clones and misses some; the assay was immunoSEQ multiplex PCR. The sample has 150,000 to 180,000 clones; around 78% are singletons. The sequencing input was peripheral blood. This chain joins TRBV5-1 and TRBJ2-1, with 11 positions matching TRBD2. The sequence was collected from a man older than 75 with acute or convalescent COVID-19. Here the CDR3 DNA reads TGCGCCAGCAGCGTACTAGCGGGGGAATACAATGAGCAGTTCTTC. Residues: CASSVLAGEYNEQFF.